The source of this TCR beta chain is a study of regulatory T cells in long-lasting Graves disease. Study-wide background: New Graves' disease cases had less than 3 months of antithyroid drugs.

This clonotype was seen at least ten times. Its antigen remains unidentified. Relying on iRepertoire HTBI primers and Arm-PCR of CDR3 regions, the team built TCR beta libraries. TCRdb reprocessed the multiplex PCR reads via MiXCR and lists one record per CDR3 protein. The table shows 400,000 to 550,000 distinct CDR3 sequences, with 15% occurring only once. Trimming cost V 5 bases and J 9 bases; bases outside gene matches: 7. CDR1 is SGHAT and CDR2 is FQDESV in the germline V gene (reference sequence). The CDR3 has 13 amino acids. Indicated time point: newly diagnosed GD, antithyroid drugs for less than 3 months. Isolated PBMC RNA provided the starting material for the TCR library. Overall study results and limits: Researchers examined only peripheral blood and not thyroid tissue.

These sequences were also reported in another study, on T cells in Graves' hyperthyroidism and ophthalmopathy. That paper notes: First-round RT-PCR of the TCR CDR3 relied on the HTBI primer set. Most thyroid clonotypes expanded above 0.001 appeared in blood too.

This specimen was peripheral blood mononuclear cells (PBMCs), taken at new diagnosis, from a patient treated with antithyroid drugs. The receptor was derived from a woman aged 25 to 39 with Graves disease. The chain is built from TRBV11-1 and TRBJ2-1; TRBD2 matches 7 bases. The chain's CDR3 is CASSQTGGLEQFF. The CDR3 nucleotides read TGTGCCAGCAGCCAAACGGGGGGACTTGAGCAGTTCTTC.